This is a list of T cell receptor beta chains from one sample in a study of STAT3 mutations in large granular lymphocyte leukemia. TCRdb's copy holds only in-frame clones and misses some; the assay was immunoSEQ multiplex PCR. This sample has about 2,400 clones; 66% occur once, and the top ten carry less than 90%. Material for sequencing was peripheral blood mononuclear cells. Source of these receptors: a woman aged 45-59 years with T-cell large granular lymphocyte leukemia. Some clones in this sample may be carry-over from other donors' samples. The CDR3 runs from the conserved cysteine through the conserved F or W. D genes are given only for firm matches. Clone size is not always given. Where it is, it says once, few, many or a class for expanded clones.

TRBJ2-1 | TRBV2 | TRBD2 | medium-sized | CASSDLAGMLGRQFF | TGTGCCAGCAGCGACCTAGCGGGTATGCTCGGTCGGCAGTTCTTC
TRBJ2-7 | TRBV7-2 | - | - | CASSLVNEQYF | TGTGCCAGCAGCTTAGTCAACGAGCAGTACTTC
TRBJ2-7 | TRBV5-1 | - | - | CASSLGDWNYEQYF | TGCGCCAGCAGCTTGGGGGACTGGAACTACGAGCAGTACTTC
TRBJ2-7 | TRBV5-1 | - | - | CASSPDSYEQYF | TGCGCCAGCAGCCCGGACTCCTACGAGCAGTACTTC
TRBJ1-5 | TRBV7-9 | - | - | CASSLGTSSNQPQHF | TGTGCCAGCAGCTTAGGGACATCCAGCAATCAGCCCCAGCATTTT
TRBJ1-2 | TRBV5-1 | TRBD1 | - | CASSLGQGHYGYTF | TGCGCCAGCAGCTTGGGACAGGGGCACTATGGCTACACCTTC
TRBJ1-2 | TRBV5-1 | TRBD1 | - | CASSLTGDYGYTF | TGCGCCAGCAGCTTAACAGGGGACTATGGCTACACCTTC
TRBJ2-1 | TRBV5-1 | - | - | CASSLARGISYNEQFF | TGCGCCAGCAGCTTGGCTCGGGGGATCTCCTACAATGAGCAGTTCTTC
TRBJ2-5 | TRBV5-1 | - | - | CASSSGAVRWGAKTQYF | TGCGCCAGCAGCTCGGGTGCTGTTCGGTGGGGAGCGAAGACCCAGTACTTC
TRBJ1-2 | TRBV5-1 | - | - | CASSPSPDSLYGYTF | TGCGCCAGCAGCCCGTCCCCCGACAGCCTCTATGGCTACACCTTC
TRBJ1-5 | TRBV19 | TRBD1 | - | CASSVTGANQPQHF | TGTGCCAGTAGTGTGACAGGGGCCAATCAGCCCCAGCATTTT
TRBJ2-7 | TRBV5-1 | - | - | CASSFGVEYEQYF | TGCGCCAGCAGCTTCGGGGTCGAATACGAGCAGTACTTC
TRBJ1-2 | TRBV18 | - | once | CASSPSNVGGYTF | TGTGCCAGCTCGCCCAGTAACGTGGGGGGCTACACCTTC
TRBJ2-3 | TRBV7-9 | - | few | CASSWPTSTDTQYF | TGTGCCAGCAGCTGGCCGACCAGCACAGATACGCAGTATTTT
TRBJ1-1 | TRBV18 | - | once | CASSPSTGTYTEAFF | TGTGCCAGCTCACCAAGCACAGGGACTTACACTGAAGCTTTCTTT
TRBJ2-5 | TRBV30 | - | few | CAWSSSVKGTQYF | TGTGCCTGGAGTTCCAGTGTCAAAGGGACCCAGTACTTC
TRBJ1-1 | TRBV29-1 | - | - | CSVWDSAEAFF | TGCAGCGTATGGGACTCAGCTGAAGCTTTCTTT
TRBJ2-7 | TRBV29-1 | - | once | CSVVQSHDRRGYPSGEQYF | TGCAGCGTTGTACAGAGCCACGACAGGCGAGGATATCCGTCGGGGGAGCAGTACTTC
TRBJ2-3 | TRBV6-1 | TRBD2 | - | CASSGGGLAGVYDTQYF | TGTGCCAGCAGTGGGGGTGGGCTAGCGGGAGTTTACGATACGCAGTATTTT
TRBJ1-1 | TRBV18 | - | - | CASSPGADTEAFF | TGTGCCAGCTCACCGGGGGCGGACACTGAAGCTTTCTTT
TRBJ1-2 | TRBV7-9 | - | - | CASSPDSVYGYTF | TGTGCCAGCAGCCCGGACAGCGTCTATGGCTACACCTTC
TRBJ2-3 | TRBV5-1 | - | - | CASSSRAAADTQYF | TGCGCCAGCAGCTCCCGAGCAGCGGCAGATACGCAGTATTTT
TRBJ2-5 | TRBV29-1 | TRBD2 | - | CSVEGGGLAGRQETQYF | TGCAGCGTTGAAGGGGGGGGACTAGCGGGCAGACAAGAGACCCAGTACTTC
TRBJ2-3 | TRBV30 | - | - | CAWSVQSGGDTQYF | TGTGCCTGGAGTGTACAGAGCGGAGGGGATACGCAGTATTTT
TRBJ2-7 | TRBV7-9 | TRBD1 | - | CASSLYRGTYEQYF | TGTGCCAGCAGCTTATACAGGGGAACCTACGAGCAGTACTTC
TRBJ1-1 | TRBV9 | - | few | CASSVEETGTNTEAFF | TGTGCCAGCAGCGTAGAGGAGACAGGTACAAACACTGAAGCTTTCTTT
TRBJ2-1 | TRBV19 | TRBD2 | few | CASSTRDYLSYNEQFF | TGTGCCAGTAGTACCCGGGACTATCTTTCCTACAATGAGCAGTTCTTC
TRBJ2-7 | TRBV7-9 | - | - | CASRQTKDTSYEQYF | TGTGCCAGCAGACAAACTAAGGACACGTCCTACGAGCAGTACTTC
TRBJ2-7 | TRBV7-9 | - | - | CASSLEGTLPYEQYF | TGTGCCAGCAGCTTAGAGGGGACGCTTCCCTACGAGCAGTACTTC
TRBJ2-7 | TRBV7-9 | - | - | CASSFTQGDYEQYF | TGTGCCAGCAGCTTTACACAGGGAGACTACGAGCAGTACTTC
TRBJ1-2 | TRBV30 | - | - | CAWIEGGRNYGYTF | TGTGCCTGGATCGAGGGGGGAAGAAACTATGGCTACACCTTC
TRBJ1-2 | TRBV5-4 | TRBD1 | - | CASSLPGTAYGYTF | TGTGCCAGCAGCTTGCCGGGGACAGCCTATGGCTACACCTTC
TRBJ2-7 | TRBV30 | TRBD2 | few | CAWSSGTRGTSGPYEQYF | TGTGCCTGGAGTTCGGGCACCCGCGGGACTAGCGGTCCCTACGAGCAGTACTTC
TRBJ2-5 | TRBV6-5 | TRBD1 | - | CASSYSGDSTETQYF | TGTGCCAGCAGTTACTCAGGGGACAGTACCGAGACCCAGTACTTC
TRBJ2-5 | TRBV27 | - | - | CASSLQAGRGTQYF | TGTGCCAGCAGTTTACAGGCTGGACGTGGGACCCAGTACTTC
TRBJ2-7 | TRBV30 | - | - | CAWSRALPYEQYF | TGTGCCTGGAGTCGGGCGCTACCCTACGAGCAGTACTTC
TRBJ1-1 | TRBV7-9 | - | - | CASSLDGEAFF | TGTGCCAGCAGCTTAGACGGAGAAGCTTTCTTT
TRBJ2-2 | TRBV15 | - | - | CATSGIVGNTGELFF | TGTGCCACCAGCGGCATCGTGGGGAACACCGGGGAGCTGTTTTTT
TRBJ2-3 | TRBV7-9 | - | - | CASSQLARGTDTQYF | TGTGCCAGCAGCCAACTCGCCAGGGGCACAGATACGCAGTATTTT
TRBJ2-7 | TRBV6-5 | - | few | CASSYSNPSVYEQYF | TGTGCCAGCAGTTACTCGAACCCTAGCGTCTACGAGCAGTACTTC
TRBJ1-1 | TRBV29-1 | - | - | CSVQPGTNTEAFF | TGCAGCGTCCAACCGGGGACGAACACTGAAGCTTTCTTT
TRBJ2-7 | TRBV13 | TRBD2 | - | CASSLLSGASYEQYF | TGTGCCAGCAGCTTACTCAGCGGGGCCTCCTACGAGCAGTACTTC
TRBJ2-7 | TRBV5-1 | - | few | CASSPEGRQNYEQYF | TGCGCCAGCAGCCCCGAGGGACGGCAAAACTACGAGCAGTACTTC
TRBJ2-7 | TRBV29-1 | TRBD1 | - | CSVAHRDRVHEQYF | TGCAGCGTTGCGCACCGGGACAGGGTCCACGAGCAGTACTTC
TRBJ2-1 | TRBV5-1 | - | - | CASSLGEISDLYHNEQFF | TGCGCCAGCAGCTTGGGGGAGATTAGCGACTTATACCACAATGAGCAGTTCTTC
TRBJ2-7 | TRBV6-6 | - | once | CASSYSEGTEQYF | TGTGCCAGCAGTTACTCTGAGGGAACCGAGCAGTACTTC
TRBJ1-4 | TRBV4-1 | - | - | CASSHLQVNEKLFF | TGCGCCAGCAGCCATCTACAGGTTAATGAAAAACTGTTTTTT
TRBJ2-5 | TRBV7-9 | TRBD1 | - | CASSSGTGVETQYF | TGTGCCAGCAGCTCCGGGACAGGGGTCGAGACCCAGTACTTC
TRBJ1-1 | TRBV7-9 | - | - | CASSLVAGNTEAFF | TGTGCCAGCAGCTTAGTCGCAGGGAACACTGAAGCTTTCTTT
TRBJ2-7 | TRBV5-5 | - | - | CASSLSFYEQYF | TGTGCCAGCAGCTTGTCGTTCTACGAGCAGTACTTC
TRBJ2-7 | TRBV5-4 | - | - | CASSGAGSPNEQYF | TGTGCCAGCAGCGGAGCCGGGAGTCCCAACGAGCAGTACTTC
TRBJ1-2 | TRBV30 | - | - | CAWSWESFYGYTF | TGTGCCTGGAGTTGGGAAAGCTTCTATGGCTACACCTTC
TRBJ2-3 | TRBV5-1 | - | - | CASSLVPDTDTQYF | TGCGCCAGCAGCTTGGTGCCAGACACAGATACGCAGTATTTT
TRBJ1-2 | TRBV12-5 | - | - | CASGLDVAWGYTF | TGTGCTAGTGGTTTGGATGTCGCGTGGGGCTACACCTTC
TRBJ1-5 | TRBV6-5 | TRBD1 | - | CASSLQGNQPQHF | TGTGCCAGCAGCCTACAGGGGAATCAGCCCCAGCATTTT